This T cell receptor (beta chain) was sequenced during a study of blood T cell repertoires in COVID-19 (dated by TCRdb to 2018 to 2020). About the study as a whole: Samples covering the acute and convalescent phases of COVID-19 were provided by collaborators in the United States, Italy and Spain. The material from the prospective study consisted of cDNA or gDNA derived from T cells, B-cell-depleted T cells, or PBMCs. The dataset comprised deeply sampled blood TCRbeta repertoires from subjects exposed to, actively infected with, or recovered from COVID-19. A freely available public database, intended as a resource for researchers studying the immune response to SARS-CoV-2, is where the repertoires were released. The samples were drawn from two sources: the first 160 participants of the ongoing ImmuneRACE study, and 1,000 to 1,500 subjects contributed by 6 global collaborators. Nearly every sample came with metadata listing a de-identified subject ID, COVID-19 status, age in years and sex. Where HLA class I and class II types were available, the types were taken from metadata supplied by the sample provider, not from assay-based typing. Overall study results and their limits: Clinical and demographic metadata were provided uncurated, with the amount varying by source and participant.

V loses 0 bases, J loses 6 bases, and the germline ends lie 16 bases apart. The CDR3 measures 15 amino acids from cysteine to phenylalanine. This entry keeps only the CDR3 DNA: 45 bases, framed from base 1. The germline V gene yields SGHRS for CDR1 and YFSETQ for CDR2. The immunoSEQ Assay, a bias-controlled multiplex PCR, was used to amplify TCRbeta CDR3 regions from genomic DNA. The source study handled its data this way. The number of nucleated cells in each sample was estimated by amplification of reference gene primers within the assay. Sequence reads were collapsed and filtered to measure the absolute abundance of every unique TCRbeta CDR3 rearrangement. For each sample, productive Simpson clonality was calculated as the square root of Simpson's diversity index over productive rearrangements. The immuneACCESS repertoire file appears here via TCRdb, limited to in-frame rearrangements. These files lack a portion of the clones; in checked studies, under half of the deficit traces to unresolved V genes, and the cause of the others is not known. V and J calls and clone size follow that table, whereas D and trimming were derived from the DNA. This sample holds roughly 88,000 clones; just over 90% were observed only once. The ten largest clones represent 3% to 4.5% of the sample.

Points on this clone: What this receptor recognizes is not known. No base quality values were provided; no much bigger clone lies one nucleotide off.

Each collaborating institution followed its own protocols to collect whole blood in K2EDTA tubes. For TCRbeta analysis, collaborators shipped samples as frozen whole blood, isolated PBMCs, or DNA extracted from either of those sample types. The TCR comes from a woman between 50 and 59 years old in a cohort sampled during active COVID-19. Sequences were obtained from peripheral blood. The chain couples TRBV5-1 to TRBJ2-7, with TRBD1 perhaps the D gene, on 5 matching bases. The sequence in DNA is TGCGCCAGCAGCTTGGGGTCAGCAGGGCCCACCGAGCAGTACTTC. Translated, it gives CASSLGSAGPTEQYF.